Detailed here is one T cell receptor (beta chain). The library was built from roughly 400 ng RNA with molecular barcoded adaptors for alpha/delta and beta/gamma chains. TCRdb called the reads again in MiXCR, with one record for every CDR3 protein. The table shows tens of thousands of distinct CDR3 sequences, with approximately 12% occurring only once. These data belong to a study of read filtering for tumor transcriptome and immune sequencing. This CDR3 has 16 amino acids. The junction had 9 bases not matched to a gene; V was cut back by 4 bases and J by 5 bases. In germline, CDR1 is LGHNA, CDR2 YNFKEQ.

This TCR derives from a donor aged 40 or older with multiple myeloma. Sample: a population of CD138-negative cells sorted from bone marrow. The chain links TRBV4-2 to TRBJ2-7, with 12 bases lining up with TRBD1. The CDR3 DNA sequence: TGTGCCAGCAGCCTGAGACCGGGACAGGGGGCTGACGAGCAGTACTTC. Residues: CASSLRPGQGADEQYF.